Below, 3 T cell receptor beta chains from the same sample are listed, as sequenced in a study of T cells in Graves' hyperthyroidism and ophthalmopathy. RNA transcripts gave rise to amplified TCR beta CDR3 regions. TCR CDR3 regions were first amplified by RT-PCR with HTBI primers. TCRdb itself ran the multiplex PCR reads through MiXCR, one entry per CDR3 protein. The sample contains 650,000 to 850,000 distinct CDR3 sequences, approximately 19% of which appear only once. What was sequenced was blood. The source is a woman in her forties or fifties with Graves' hyperthyroidism that later progressed to Graves' ophthalmopathy.

In its sample, this clonotype was seen many times. The chain employs TRBV3-1 and TRBJ1-1; D gene uncertain. Trimming removed 4 bases from V and 0 bases from J, with 9 bases in between. Per germline, CDR1 LGHDT and CDR2 YNNKEL (reference sequence). The CDR3 runs to 14 residues. The CDR3 region has the DNA TGTGCCAGCAGCCCGGAAGGCATGAACACTGAAGCTTTCTTT. Translated: CASSPEGMNTEAFF.

This sequence joins TRBV27 and TRBJ1-4; D unresolved. Trimming pared 5 bases from V and 4 bases from J, leaving 5 bases between. The CDR3 consists of 12 residues. The germline CDR1 and CDR2 sequences are MNHEY and SMNVEV (reference sequence). As DNA, the CDR3 is TGTGCCAGCAGTGTCCTTAATGAAAAACTGTTTTTT. Encoded protein: CASSVLNEKLFF.

There are a few counts of this clonotype. V is TRBV29-1 and J is TRBJ2-1; the D gene is possibly TRBD1 (6 bases). Trimming shortened V by 7 bases and J by 3 bases, and 16 bases separated the two germline ends. The CDR3 is 14 amino acids. CDR1 is SQVTM and CDR2 is ANQGSEA in the germline V gene. Written as DNA, the CDR3 is TGCAGCGGTCAGCAGGGGACCCTCTACAATGAGCAGTTCTTC. Translating it yields CSGQQGTLYNEQFF.